The entry below describes one TCR beta chain. Its antigen is currently unknown. Time point described: cycle 4 day 1 (C4D1), after more than five weeks of nivolumab. Each patient experienced a relapse that followed autologous stem cell transplantation, and brentuximab vedotin exposure varied. This CDR3 is 16 amino acids long. Looked up from germline, CDR1 is MDHEN and CDR2 is SYDVKM. Trimming took 5 bases from V and 0 from J, leaving 16 bases between them. This sample was taken from a study of PD-1 blockade in classical Hodgkin lymphoma. Broader study findings: Baseline diversity in complete responders resembled that of newly diagnosed patients. Reports described newly diagnosed patients as having lower baseline TCR diversity than healthy donors. Repertoire differences have undefined causes, possibly disease activity or prior therapy.

Produced via immunoSEQ multiplex PCR; TCRdb's table is partial and in-frame only. The sample holds some 53,000 clones; roughly 86% are singletons and the top ten take approximately 7%. The receptor comes from a human donor with classical Hodgkin lymphoma. The chain uses TRBV28 and TRBJ1-1, with D possibly being TRBD1 (5 bases). Specimen: peripheral blood mononuclear cells (PBMCs), collected before the fourth cycle of nivolumab. CDR3: CASSNQPGLMNTEAFF. In DNA form, the CDR3 reads TGTGCCAGCAGTAACCAACCGGGACTGATGAACACTGAAGCTTTCTTT.